This TCR beta chain appears in the sequencing data of a study of identical twins. This CDR3 spans 15 amino acids. From germline, CDR1 is LGHDT and CDR2 YNNKEL (reference sequence). Trimming removed 0 bases at V and 5 bases at J, with 13 bases between. TCRdb ran MiXCR on the 5' RACE reads and lists one entry per CDR3 protein. The sample shows 450,000 or so distinct CDR3 sequences, over 12% of them seen only once. This sample was shared with a second study, whose subject was yellow fever vaccine responses in identical twins.

The source is a woman between 18 and 29 years old in good health. Sequencing was performed on CD4+ T cells sorted from blood. The chain links TRBV3-1 to TRBJ2-5; tentative D call: TRBD1 (6 bases). In nucleotides, the CDR3 is TGTGCCAGCAGCCAAGATCAAGGGGGATATGAGACCCAGTACTTC. The encoded protein is CASSQDQGGYETQYF.